This TCR beta chain is drawn from a study of blood T cell repertoires in COVID-19 (dated by TCRdb to about 2020). In the study overall: Samples covering the acute and convalescent phases of COVID-19 were provided by collaborators in the United States, Italy and Spain. The prospective study material was composed of cDNA or gDNA derived from T cells, B-cell-depleted T cells, or PBMCs. Deeply sampled blood TCRbeta repertoires from subjects exposed to, actively infected with, or recovered from COVID-19 were included in the dataset. The repertoires were made available in a free public database intended to serve as a resource for research on the immune response to SARS-CoV-2. Samples came from the ongoing ImmuneRACE study (first 160 participants) plus 1,254 subjects from 6 global collaborators. Sample metadata almost always included a de-identified subject ID, COVID-19 status, age in years and sex. Where available, HLA class I and class II types were taken from metadata supplied by the sample provider and were not determined by assay-based typing.

Participants in the prospective study were aged roughly 18 to 90 years, lived in 20 to 30 United States geographic areas, and enrolled through a virtual design. In the prospective study, cohorts were assigned on the basis of participant-reported clinical history obtained from a screening survey and a study questionnaire. Exposed participants were defined as having been in contact with someone with a PCR-confirmed or clinician-diagnosed COVID-19 case within 2 weeks of study entry. In the prospective study, mobile phlebotomists collected whole blood, serum and a nasopharyngeal or oropharyngeal swab from each participant. Prospective study participants could optionally give additional blood draws and questionnaires over a roughly two-month period. Before DNA extraction, blood samples from the prospective study were shipped at room temperature or frozen. In the case of this clone: Its antigen is currently not known. Per-base qualities were not stored, and no clone one base away is much larger.

Broader findings and caveats from the paper: How much clinical and demographic metadata was included differed by source and by participant, and the metadata was provided uncurated.

Including the terminal cysteine and phenylalanine, the CDR3 comprises 15 residues. The sequence is cut down to CDR3 DNA, 45 bases in frame from base 1. Trimming removed 2 bases from V and 1 base from J, leaving 12 bases between the germline ends. Taken from the germline V gene, the CDR1 and CDR2 loops are SGHRS and YFSETQ. TCRbeta CDR3 regions were amplified from genomic DNA using the immunoSEQ Assay, a bias-controlled multiplex PCR. In the source study's methods: The number of nucleated cells in each sample was estimated from the amplification of reference gene primers within the assay. Sequence reads were collapsed and filtered to measure the absolute abundance of every unique TCRbeta CDR3 rearrangement. For each sample, productive Simpson clonality was calculated by taking the square root of Simpson's diversity index across productive rearrangements. Drawn from immuneACCESS, this table holds only the in-frame rearrangements with V and J called that TCRdb kept. Clones are partly lost; checked studies trace under half to an unresolved V gene and leave the rest unexplained. That table furnishes V, J and clone size, whereas the DNA furnished D and trimming. Across this sample there are roughly 380,000 clones, with 88% seen only once. Of the sample, approximately 1% falls within the top ten clones.

The chain couples TRBV5-1 to TRBJ2-5, with the D gene not clear enough to name. The sequenced material came from PBMCs or T cells enriched from blood (not recorded which). The TCR comes from a woman in her 30s who had been exposed to COVID-19. In nucleotides, the sequence is TGCGCCAGCAGCTTTGGCCATAAAATCCAAGAGACCCAGTACTTC. Its product reads: CASSFGHKIQETQYF.